The 25 T cell receptor beta chains below were found in one sample sequenced in a study of T cell repertoires in cytomegalovirus infection. Their cognate antigens are unknown. Via MiXCR, TCRdb re-called the reads, giving one row per CDR3 protein. The repertoire consists of around 430,000 distinct CDR3 sequences, with roughly 46% occurring once and the leading ten covering 35% to 50%. This sample comprised cultured PBMCs, obtained from culture after CMV antigen stimulation. All receptors come from a human donor in good health (CMV status not recorded). Some clones in this sample may be carry-over from other donors' samples.

This clonotype was seen only a few times. The chain couples TRBV27 to TRBJ1-6; 10 nucleotides match TRBD1. CDR1 is MNHEY, CDR2 SMNVEV, per germline (reference sequence). V shed 2 bases and J 14 bases; nucleotides not matched to a gene: 3. The CDR3 covers 13 residues. CDR3 coding DNA: TGTGCCAGCAGTTTAGGGACAGGGGCCTCCCTCCACTTT. This gives the protein CASSLGTGASLHF.

This clonotype has a handful of counts. This chain uses TRBV7-2 with TRBJ2-2; TRBD2 is a possible D gene (6 bases). The CDR3 is made up of 16 amino acids. The germline V gene encodes CDR1 SGHTA and CDR2 FQGNSA. Trimming cost V 3 bases and J 0 bases, with 11 bases left between them. Here the CDR3 reads CASSFNAGTNTGELFF. CDR3 DNA: TGTGCCAGCAGCTTCAACGCGGGAACGAACACCGGGGAGCTGTTTTTT.

This chain joins TRBV4-1 and TRBJ2-5; D is possibly TRBD1 (6 bases). The length of the CDR3 is 17 residues. In germline, CDR1 is MGHRA, CDR2 YSYEKL. V lost 4 bases and J 1 base, leaving 19 bases between the germline ends. The CDR3 nucleotides are TGCGCCAGCAGCCCCAAGACCCAGGGGCCTTCCCAAGAGACCCAGTACTTC. Protein: CASSPKTQGPSQETQYF.

The sample holds a few counts of this clonotype. The chain links TRBV7-2 to TRBJ2-7, with D perhaps matching TRBD1 or TRBD2 (5 bases each). This CDR3 comprises 15 residues. V lost 5 bases and J lost 4, with 18 bases in between. Germline assignment: CDR1 SGHTA and CDR2 FQGNSA. CDR3 region: CASSLIGAGPYEQYF. The CDR3, as DNA: TGTGCCAGCAGCCTAATTGGGGCGGGTCCTTACGAGCAGTACTTC. Supplemented by reference TRBV7-2 and TRBJ2-7, the full variable domain reads GAGVSQSPSNKVTEKGKDVELRCDPISGHTALYWYRQSLGQGLEFLIYFQGNSAPDKSGLPSDRFSAERTGGSVSTLTIQRTQQEDSAVYLCASSLIGAGPYEQYFGPGTRLTVT.

This chain uses TRBV27 with TRBJ1-6; D gene unclear. V was cut by 1 base and J by 0 bases, with 10 bases left in between. Per germline, CDR1 MNHEY and CDR2 SMNVEV (reference sequence). The CDR3 has 17 amino acids. The CDR3 here is CASSLLGGNSYNSPLHF. CDR3 nucleotide sequence: TGTGCCAGCAGTTTATTAGGAGGGAACTCCTATAATTCACCCCTCCACTTT.

This chain connects TRBV2 to TRBJ1-4; D remains unclear. Germline V CDR1 and CDR2: SNHLY, FYNNEI. The V end was cut by 3 bases, the J end by 0 bases, with 14 bases between. The CDR3 length is 17 residues. The CDR3, as DNA: TGTGCCAGCAGTGACCCCACTGGACCTGCAACTAATGAAAAACTGTTTTTT. This encodes CASSDPTGPATNEKLFF. Together with reference TRBV2 and TRBJ1-4, the CDR3 gives the full variable domain: EPEVTQTPSHQVTQMGQEVILRCVPISNHLYFYWYRQILGQKVEFLVSFYNNEISEKSEIFDDQFSVERPDGSNFTLKIRSTKLEDSAMYFCASSDPTGPATNEKLFFGSGTQLSVL.

The rearrangement joins TRBV6-1 to TRBJ2-4; D remains ambiguous. Germline V gives CDR1 MNHNS, CDR2 SASEGT. V was clipped by 2 bases and J by 0 bases, with 11 bases between them. The CDR3 covers 16 residues. CDR3 amino acids: CASSEWAGLAKNIQYF. CDR3 bases: TGTGCCAGCAGTGAATGGGCAGGTCTAGCCAAAAACATTCAGTACTTC.

This clonotype was picked up many times. This chain uses TRBV7-8 with TRBJ2-2; D might be TRBD1 (6 bases). V lost 6 bases to trimming and J lost 6 bases, with 17 bases between them. Per germline, CDR1 SGHVS and CDR2 FQNEAQ. This CDR3 spans 15 amino acids. The CDR3 is CASSLTGRQAGELFF. CDR3 coding DNA: TGTGCCAGCAGTCTAACAGGGAGACAGGCCGGGGAGCTGTTTTTT.

This chain uses TRBV4-3 with TRBJ2-1, with TRBD2 matching over 14 bases. Germline CDR1 reads LGHNA; CDR2 reads YSLEER. There are 18 residues in the CDR3. After removal of 1 base from V and 5 bases from J, the junction contained 7 bases not matched to a gene. This chain's CDR3 is CASSQARGLAGVNNEQFF. CDR3 DNA: TGCGCCAGCAGCCAAGCCCGGGGACTAGCGGGAGTCAACAATGAGCAGTTCTTC.

In this sample, this clonotype turned up a few times. The chain carries TRBV6-8 and TRBJ2-3, with 7 bases matching TRBD2. V shed 7 bases and J 2 bases; nucleotides not matched to a gene: 6. This CDR3 comprises 14 residues. The germline gives CDR1 MNHGY, CDR2 SAAAGT. CDR3 DNA sequence: TGTGCCAGCATTCCTAGCGGCTACACAGATACGCAGTATTTT. Translating it yields CASIPSGYTDTQYF.

This sequence joins TRBV6-6 and TRBJ2-1, with 8 bases matching TRBD2. The CDR3 covers 16 residues. The V gene's germline CDR1 is MNHNY and CDR2 SVGAGI (reference sequence). Trimming took 5 bases from V and 0 from J; bases not matched to a gene: 6. The CDR3 DNA follows: TGTGCCAGCAGTGTACGACTAGCGCCCTCCTACAATGAGCAGTTCTTC. It codes for CASSVRLAPSYNEQFF.

The rearrangement uses TRBV20-1 and TRBJ2-3; 11 bases are shared with TRBD2. Germline V gives CDR1 DFQATT, CDR2 SNEGSKA (reference sequence). Trimming cost V 4 bases and J 7 bases; bases outside gene matches: 7. The CDR3 has 14 amino acids. DNA for the CDR3: TGCAGTGCTAAGGGACTAGCGGTTCGTCATACGCAGTATTTT. Amino acids: CSAKGLAVRHTQYF.

Only a few counts were recorded for this clonotype. The chain uses TRBV11-2 and TRBJ2-6, with unresolved D. The CDR3 contains 18 residues. The V end lost 2 bases, the J end lost 0 bases, and 14 bases lay between the germline ends. Germline lookup yields CDR1 SGHAT and CDR2 FQNNGV. This CDR3 reads CASSLLTGGSSGANVLTF. CDR3 nucleotides: TGTGCCAGCAGCTTATTAACCGGCGGCAGCTCTGGGGCCAACGTCCTGACTTTC. Based on the CDR3 plus reference TRBV11-2 and TRBJ2-6, the full variable domain is EAGVAQSPRYKIIEKRQSVAFWCNPISGHATLYWYQQILGQGPKLLIQFQNNGVVDDSQLPKDRFSAERLKGVDSTLKIQPAKLEDSAVYLCASSLLTGGSSGANVLTFGAGSRLTVL.

V gene TRBV4-2 combines with J gene TRBJ2-2; TRBD1 matches 8 bases. The CDR3 extends over 16 amino acids. With 4 bases clipped from V and 5 bases from J, the junction kept 9 bases outside the gene matches. Germline V gene data show CDR1 as LGHNA and CDR2 as YNFKEQ. Here the CDR3 reads CASSRTQGAGTGELFF. CDR3 bases: TGTGCCAGCAGCCGCACCCAGGGGGCGGGAACCGGGGAGCTGTTTTTT.

V is TRBV11-3 and J is TRBJ2-1; 8 positions agree with TRBD2. The CDR3 has 14 residues. CDR1 and CDR2 from the germline V gene are SGHNT and YENEEA. V shed 3 bases, J shed 7 bases, and the junction held 5 bases outside the gene matches. DNA for the CDR3: TGTGCCAGCAGCTTCGGGGGGGGTGATAATGAGCAGTTCTTC. Its translation: CASSFGGGDNEQFF.

The V call is TRBV29-1, the J call TRBJ1-1, with 8 bases identical to TRBD1. Germline lookup yields CDR1 SQVTM and CDR2 ANQGSEA. The V gene end was trimmed by 5 bases and the J gene end by 4 bases; junction bases not matched to a gene: 9. The CDR3 totals 14 residues. The CDR3 protein is CSVTQGAVGTEAFF. The CDR3 DNA is TGCAGCGTTACGCAGGGGGCGGTCGGCACTGAAGCTTTCTTT.

The gene calls are TRBV28 and TRBJ1-1; D ambiguous. The CDR3 extends over 14 amino acids. Germline V lookup: CDR1 MDHEN, CDR2 SYDVKM. The V end lost 8 bases, the J end lost 0 bases, and 13 bases lay between the germline ends. The CDR3 bases are TGTGCCAGCGAACGGGGAGACCTGAACACTGAAGCTTTCTTT. This gives the protein CASERGDLNTEAFF.

J is TRBJ2-7 and V is TRBV14; 10 bases match TRBD2. CDR3 length: 14 residues. Germline CDR1 and CDR2: SGHDN and FVKESK. The V segment lost 6 bases and the J segment 4 bases; nucleotides outside the gene matches: 6. The CDR3 sequence is CASSPLAGRYEQYF. The CDR3 nucleotides read TGTGCCAGCAGTCCACTAGCGGGAAGATACGAGCAGTACTTC.

The J gene is TRBJ2-3, the V gene TRBV20-1; D possibly corresponds to TRBD2 (5 bases). V was pared by 3 bases and J by 6 bases, with 7 bases between. The germline V gene encodes CDR1 DFQATT and CDR2 SNEGSKA (reference sequence). CDR3 length equals 11 residues. CDR3 loop: CSARRRDTQYF. CDR3 DNA sequence: TGCAGTGCTAGGCGGAGGGATACGCAGTATTTT.

The J gene is TRBJ1-1, the V gene TRBV28; D not resolved. In germline, CDR1 is MDHEN, CDR2 SYDVKM. V lost 1 base and J lost 0, with 9 bases in between. This CDR3 comprises 15 residues. The CDR3 DNA follows: TGTGCCAGCAGTTTATCACCGGGGTTGAACACTGAAGCTTTCTTT. Its protein is CASSLSPGLNTEAFF.

This clonotype came up once. V is TRBV20-1 and J is TRBJ1-6; tentative D call: TRBD1 (6 bases). The CDR3 totals 14 residues. V lost 1 base and J 7 bases, leaving 11 bases between the germline ends. Germline lookup yields CDR1 DFQATT and CDR2 SNEGSKA (reference sequence). CDR3 nucleotide sequence: TGCAGTGCTAGAGGAGACAGGCTAAATTCACCCCTCCACTTT. Its protein product is CSARGDRLNSPLHF.

The chain employs TRBV7-2 and TRBJ2-7, with 10 positions matching TRBD2. Losses at the gene ends were 5 bases for V and 3 bases for J; bases not matched to a gene: 10. This CDR3 comprises 16 residues. Germline V lookup: CDR1 SGHTA, CDR2 FQGNSA. Written as DNA, the CDR3 is TGTGCCAGCAGCCCCGATAGCGGGGGGCAGGGCTACGAGCAGTACTTC. Amino acids: CASSPDSGGQGYEQYF.

The chain uses TRBV11-2 and TRBJ2-1; tentative D call: TRBD2 (6 bases). The CDR3 runs to 14 residues. Germline assignment: CDR1 SGHAT and CDR2 FQNNGV. The V end was cut by 0 bases, the J end by 8 bases, with 11 bases between. CDR3 sequence (DNA): TGTGCCAGCAGCTTAGACGGTAGGGAGGATGAGCAGTTCTTC. Residues: CASSLDGREDEQFF.

The rearrangement uses TRBV7-8 and TRBJ2-7; TRBD1 might be the D (6 bases). CDR1 and CDR2 (germline): SGHVS, FQNEAQ. Trimming shortened V by 6 bases and J by 2 bases, and 14 bases separated the two germline ends. The CDR3 is 14 amino acids. CDR3 residues: CASSRTAAAYEQYF. The CDR3 DNA is TGTGCCAGCAGTCGGACAGCAGCGGCCTACGAGCAGTACTTC.

V and J are TRBV7-9 and TRBJ1-5; D gene uncertain. The CDR3 length is 12 residues. Germline loops: CDR1 SEHNR, CDR2 FQNEAQ (reference sequence). Trimming pared 6 bases from V and 7 bases from J, leaving 10 bases between. This CDR3 is CASSSHPQPQHF. CDR3 nucleotides: TGTGCCAGCAGTTCCCATCCCCAGCCCCAGCATTTT.